This T cell receptor beta chain was identified during a study of T cells in Graves' hyperthyroidism and ophthalmopathy. This clonotype was detected ten times or more. Its antigen is not known. Criteria for exclusion of patients were uncontrolled infection, other autoimmune disease, pregnancy or lactation. The diagnostic basis comprised clinical symptoms, serum thyroxine and TRAb, thyroid ultrasound and orbital computed tomography. Study-level findings and limits: For ophthalmopathy, model prediction preceded onset by a median approximately 6 months. Most thyroid-expanded clonotypes above 0.001 were also found in blood.

Amplification yielded TCR beta CDR3 regions, with RNA transcripts as the source. First-round RT-PCR of the TCR CDR3 relied on the HTBI primer set. TCRdb reanalysed the multiplex PCR reads using MiXCR and keeps one entry per CDR3 protein. The profile shows about 570,000 distinct CDR3 sequences, approximately 44% of them singletons. Sequenced input: peripheral blood or thyroid tissue (not recorded which). This TCR came from an adult woman with Graves' disease, either hyperthyroidism or ophthalmopathy (not recorded which).

The CDR3 DNA follows: TGCGCCAGCCGACTCTCGTCCTCCTATAATTCACCCCTCCACTTT. Translated: CASRLSSSYNSPLHF. The V call is TRBV5-1, the J call TRBJ1-6; D unclear. Germline V gene data show CDR1 as SGHRS and CDR2 as YFSETQ. Trimming left V 7 bases short and J 0 bases short, with 11 bases between. The CDR3 extends over 15 amino acids.